These 21 T cell receptor beta chains were all obtained from the same sample, sequenced in a study of post-analysis software for immune sequencing data. Study-wide results and limits: Several TRBV segments were more frequent in patients than controls; TRBV5-6, TRBV5-1 and TRBV20-1 belonged to this group.

The TCR beta cDNA libraries contained unique molecular identifiers. TCRdb ran MiXCR on the PCR reads and lists one entry per CDR3 protein. The data hold roughly 400,000 distinct CDR3 sequences, with less than 40% observed a single time. Their specific antigens are unknown. The specimen was blood. These receptors all stem from a girl aged 2 to 10 with multiple sclerosis.

This clonotype was found a few times. The chain has TRBV29-1 and TRBJ2-7; D gene ambiguous. Trimming took off 4 bases at V and 2 bases at J, with 9 bases between the two ends. From germline, CDR1 is SQVTM and CDR2 ANQGSEA. The CDR3 runs 12 residues. The CDR3 loop is CSVGGSTYEQYF. The CDR3 DNA sequence: TGCAGCGTTGGAGGTTCAACCTACGAGCAGTACTTC.

V is TRBV20-1 and J is TRBJ1-5; 10 nucleotides align to TRBD1. J was trimmed by 3 bases and V by 2 bases; bases with no gene match: 4. Germline-derived CDR1 and CDR2 are DFQATT and SNEGSKA (reference sequence). There are 15 residues in the CDR3. The CDR3 loop reads CSARRDRGYNQPQHF. In nucleotides, the CDR3 is TGCAGTGCTAGAAGGGACAGGGGATACAATCAGCCCCAGCATTTT.

V usage is TRBV10-3 and J usage is TRBJ2-5, with 7 bases matching TRBD1. The end of the DNA aligns better with TRBJ2-7, so the J call may be wrong. CDR1 is ENHRY, CDR2 SYGVKD, per germline. The CDR3 is 19 amino acids. The chain's CDR3 is CAISESTSTPQGVAGEQYF. The CDR3 coding sequence is TGTGCCATCAGTGAGTCGACTTCAACCCCGCAGGGGGTAGCCGGCGAGCAGTACTTC.

This sequence joins TRBV5-5 and TRBJ1-2; 7 bases fit TRBD1. CDR1 is SGHKS and CDR2 is YYEKEE in the germline V gene (reference sequence). The J segment lost 6 bases and the V segment lost 4 bases, leaving 12 bases of the junction unmatched. There are 15 residues in the CDR3. The CDR3 protein is CASSPWTGSGDGYTF. CDR3 coding DNA: TGTGCCAGCAGCCCATGGACAGGCTCCGGCGATGGCTACACCTTC.

This clonotype was seen a handful of times. V and J are TRBV7-6 and TRBJ1-2; maybe TRBD1 (5 bases). CDR3 size: 13 residues. The V gene lost 5 bases and the J gene lost 8 bases, with 15 bases spanning the gap. From germline, CDR1 is SGHVS and CDR2 FNYEAQ. The CDR3 nucleotides read TGTGCCAGCAGCCGAGGGCGGGGGACGGGCTACACCTTC. Its translation is CASSRGRGTGYTF.

V and J are TRBV9 and TRBJ2-5; 16 bases fit TRBD2. CDR3 length: 17 residues. CDR1 and CDR2 (germline): SGDLS, YYNGEE. V gave up 4 bases and J gave up 1 base; unmatched junction bases: 4. In DNA, the CDR3 is TGTGCCAGCAGCATCGGGACTAGCGGGGGGGCCCAAGAGACCCAGTACTTC. Translating it yields CASSIGTSGGAQETQYF.

V usage is TRBV7-2 and J usage is TRBJ2-3, with D possibly TRBD2 on 7 matching bases. CDR3 length: 14 amino acids. V lost 5 bases and J lost 1, with 10 bases in between. From germline, CDR1 is SGHTA and CDR2 FQGNSA. The CDR3 coding sequence is TGTGCCAGCAGCCCGGGGGGCGGCACAGATACGCAGTATTTT. Protein: CASSPGGGTDTQYF.

The gene calls are TRBV7-3 and TRBJ2-7; possible D gene TRBD2, 5 bases. Germline V gene sequence: CDR1 SGHTA, CDR2 FQGTGA. There are 14 residues in the CDR3. Deletions cut 3 bases from V and 7 bases from J, with 16 bases between. The CDR3 DNA sequence: TGTGCCAGCAGCTTCCGGATATCTGGCGGGGAGCAGTACTTC. Translation gives CASSFRISGGEQYF. Full variable domain (remainder filled in from reference TRBV7-3 and TRBJ2-7): GAGVSQTPSNKVTEKGKYVELRCDPISGHTALYWYRQSLGQGPEFLIYFQGTGAADDSGLPNDRFFAVRPEGSVSTLKIQRTERGDSAVYLCASSFRISGGEQYFGPGTRLTVT.

Within the sample, this clonotype is medium-sized. V and J are TRBV7-2 and TRBJ2-6, with D perhaps matching TRBD2 (5 bases). CDR3 size: 17 residues. The germline CDR1 and CDR2 sequences are SGHTA and FQGNSA. The ends were cut back, 10 bases at V and 2 bases at J, with 21 bases in the middle. The CDR3 here is CATYKRSTGTGANVLTF. The CDR3 bases are TGTGCCACCTACAAACGATCGACGGGGACTGGGGCCAACGTCCTGACTTTC.

This clonotype has only a few counts. This chain uses TRBV7-8 with TRBJ2-1; 13 positions match TRBD2. The CDR3 extends over 17 amino acids. The germline V gene has CDR1 SGHVS and CDR2 FQNEAQ. Trimming took 2 bases from V and 8 from J; bases not matched to a gene: 9. CDR3 bases: TGTGCCAGCAGCTTAATAACTAGCGGGAGGGGAAGGGATGAGCAGTTCTTC. Protein product: CASSLITSGRGRDEQFF.

The chain employs TRBV18 and TRBJ2-1; D gene unclear. This CDR3 has 12 amino acids. Germline CDR1 is KGHSH and CDR2 is LQKENI. The germline V and J ends were trimmed by 3 bases and 9 bases, with 9 bases remaining between them. The CDR3 DNA follows: TGTGCCAGCTCACCGTCTACTTCTGAGCAGTTCTTC. Protein: CASSPSTSEQFF.

This clonotype has only a few counts. The chain is built from TRBV4-1 and TRBJ2-6, with D unclear. V lost 1 base to trimming and J lost 1 base, with 14 bases between them. Germline CDR1 is MGHRA and CDR2 is YSYEKL. The CDR3 contains 18 residues. CDR3 in DNA: TGCGCCAGCAGCCAAGGGTATCCCCCCTCTTCTGGGGCCAACGTCCTGACTTTC. It specifies CASSQGYPPSSGANVLTF.

The genes are TRBV6-6 and TRBJ2-5, with 7 bases fitting TRBD2. TRBJ2-7 explains the end of the DNA better; the J call may be wrong. The length of the CDR3 is 16 residues. CDR1 is MNHNY and CDR2 is SVGAGI in the germline V gene (reference sequence). The CDR3 loop is CASSYLIWGGRDEQYF. The CDR3 coding sequence is TGTGCCAGCAGTTACCTAATTTGGGGGGGTAGGGACGAGCAGTACTTC.

This chain joins TRBV24-1 and TRBJ2-1; the match to TRBD2 covers 12 bases. Germline CDR1 KGHDR, CDR2 SFDVKD. With 8 bases clipped from V and 8 bases from J, the junction kept 6 bases outside the gene matches. The CDR3 extends over 14 amino acids. CDR3 DNA sequence: TGTGCCACCACTCAGACTAGCGGGAGCGATGAGCAGTTCTTC. Protein: CATTQTSGSDEQFF.

The CDR3, as DNA: TGCGCCAGCAGCCCGCGACTAGCGGGAGGGTTCTACGAGCAGTACTTC. Protein product: CASSPRLAGGFYEQYF. The rearrangement links TRBV4-3 to TRBJ2-4, with TRBD2 identical over 14 bases. With the DNA end fitting TRBJ2-7 better, the J assignment may be wrong. Germline values: CDR1 LGHNA, CDR2 YSLEER. The CDR3 consists of 16 residues.

Turning to this clonotype: This may arise from a read error, as a much more abundant clone is one base away. The rearrangement links TRBV5-6 to TRBJ1-5; a possible D gene is TRBD1 (5 bases). CDR3 length: 13 amino acids. Germline V gene sequence: CDR1 SGHDT, CDR2 YYEEEE. In DNA form, the CDR3 reads TGTGCCGGCAGCTTAGGGACCTCGGAGCCCCAGCATTTT. Residues: CAGSLGTSEPQHF.

This clonotype showed up just a few times. V usage is TRBV20-1 and J usage is TRBJ1-5; D uncertain. The CDR3 extends over 13 amino acids. CDR1 is DFQATT and CDR2 is SNEGSKA in the germline V gene (reference sequence). Trimming removed 3 bases from V and 0 bases from J, with 6 bases in between. CDR3 in DNA: TGCAGTGCTAGTATACGTAGCAATCAGCCCCAGCATTTT. This translates into CSASIRSNQPQHF.

The chain joins TRBV7-8 to TRBJ2-3; 10 positions match TRBD2. Unmatched junction bases numbered 8, after V lost 6 bases and J lost 2 bases. CDR1 SGHVS and CDR2 FQNEAQ come from the germline V gene. The CDR3 runs 16 residues. The CDR3 bases are TGTGCCAGCAGGACTCTCCTAGCGGGAGTCACAGATACGCAGTATTTT. Its translation is CASRTLLAGVTDTQYF.

This chain links TRBV20-1 with TRBJ2-1, with 10 bases that match TRBD2. The CDR3 runs to 15 residues. V was pared by 1 base and J by 6 bases, with 6 bases of the junction left unmatched. Per germline, CDR1 DFQATT and CDR2 SNEGSKA (reference sequence). The CDR3 DNA follows: TGCAGTGCTAGAGTCCTAGCGGGAGTCACCAATGAGCAGTTCTTC. Encoded protein: CSARVLAGVTNEQFF.

A word on this clonotype: The junction differs from germline at one of its ends, possibly a read error. This chain joins TRBV5-1 and TRBJ2-5, with TRBD1 matching 8 bases. The CDR3 covers 17 residues. Germline CDR1 SGHRS, CDR2 YFSETQ. In nucleotides, the CDR3 is TGCGCTAGCAGCTTGGCGTCCGGGGACAGGCGCCAAGAGACCCAGTACTTC. Amino acid sequence: CASSLASGDRRQETQYF.

The gene calls are TRBV2 and TRBJ2-5; TRBD1 agrees at 7 bases. CDR3 size: 13 residues. With 5 bases clipped from V and 4 bases from J, the junction kept 4 bases outside the gene matches. Germline CDR1 and CDR2: SNHLY and FYNNEI. The DNA for the CDR3 is TGTGCCAGCAGTCAGAACAGGGGAGAGACCCAGTACTTC. This translates into CASSQNRGETQYF.